Relative to its sample, the clone carrying this T cell receptor beta chain is medium-sized. Its specificity is unknown. These data originate in a study of spatial heterogeneity in lung cancer. General study points: Intratumoral expanded alpha and beta TCR counts were found to track tumor mutation counts.

As for time point: sample taken at primary tumor resection. Germline trimming cut 5 bases from V and 11 bases from J; bases unmatched to any gene: 8. The germline gives CDR1 WSHSY, CDR2 SAAADI. The CDR3 is 14 residues long. Every cDNA TCR molecule received its own unique molecular identifier. Each CDR3 protein is one row after TCRdb ran MiXCR on the 5' RACE reads. The table lists fewer than 5,500 distinct CDR3 sequences, about 8% of them singletons. The chain combines TRBV10-2 with TRBJ1-6; 8 nucleotides line up with TRBD1. Source: lung tumor tissue, taken at surgery. This sequence was found in a female donor with early-stage non-small cell lung cancer. This CDR3 reads CASSSRTGYPPLHF. CDR3 nucleotide sequence: TGCGCCAGCAGTTCCAGGACAGGGTATCCACCCCTCCACTTT.